The 6 T cell receptor beta chains below come from one sample, sequenced in a study of identical twins (dated by TCRdb to 2016 to 2018). To prepare the library, 5' RACE was applied. Sequencing was carried out with an Illumina HiSeq 2000. The public reads were run again by TCRdb, first through fastp at Q25 and then through MiXCR, and only productive beta chains were kept. Each entry is one CDR3 protein sequence, shown with its most common DNA and genes. In this sample the table shows 600,000 to 850,000 distinct CDR3 sequences, about 18% of which occur a single time. Around 13% of the sample rests with the top ten. These data were also reused for a study on T cells expressing NK-cell markers.

The material sequenced was PBMCs. All receptors derive from a young woman in good health.

Many counts were recorded for this clonotype. The chain is built from TRBV5-1 and TRBJ2-1; TRBD1 matches 7 bases. The ends lost 1 base at V and 1 base at J; junction bases unmatched: 2. Germline V lookup: CDR1 SGHRS, CDR2 YFSETQ. CDR3 length: 15 amino acids. The CDR3 sequence: CASSLRDSSYNEQFF. The CDR3 DNA sequence: TGCGCCAGCAGCTTGAGGGACAGTTCCTACAATGAGCAGTTCTTC. Drawing the rest from reference TRBV5-1 and TRBJ2-1, the complete variable domain is KAGVTQTPRYLIKTRGQQVTLSCSPISGHRSVSWYQQTPGQGLQFLFEYFSETQRNKGNFPGRFSGRQFSNSRSEMNVSTLELGDSALYLCASSLRDSSYNEQFFGPGTRLTVL.

This clonotype was counted only a few times. The chain recombines TRBV12-3 or TRBV12-4 with TRBJ1-6; no reliable D call. Deletions cut 7 bases from V and 10 bases from J, with 14 bases between. The CDR3 is 13 residues long. CDR3 in amino acids: CASTESLVSPLHF. The CDR3 DNA reads TGTGCCAGCACCGAAAGCTTAGTCTCACCCCTCCACTTT.

CDR3 protein: CASSLYSNYGYTF. Written as DNA, the CDR3 is TGTGCCAGCAGCTTGTACAGTAACTATGGCTACACCTTC. This rearrangement joins TRBV11-2 to TRBJ1-2; D unresolved. Trimming took 3 bases from V and 1 from J, leaving 6 bases between them. The CDR3 loop spans 13 amino acids. The germline gives CDR1 SGHAT, CDR2 FQNNGV.

The V and J genes are TRBV21-1 and TRBJ2-5; the table names TRBD2, a call not compared with the DNA. TRBV21-1 is termed a pseudogene. This CDR3 comprises 16 residues. CDR3 DNA: TGTGCCAGCAGCACCGAGGCCGGAGGGAATCAAGAGACCCAGTACTTC. It specifies CASSTEAGGNQETQYF.

The J gene is TRBJ1-1, the V gene TRBV29-1, with a possible D match to TRBD1 (5 bases). Deletions cut 3 bases from V and 4 bases from J, with 15 bases between. The CDR3 sequence is 14 residues long. CDR1 and CDR2 (germline): SQVTM, ANQGSEA. The CDR3 DNA reads as TGCAGCGTTGAGGGGGGGGATCGGGCCACTGAAGCTTTCTTT. Its protein is CSVEGGDRATEAFF.

The J gene is TRBJ2-7, the V gene TRBV29-1, with 7 bases that match TRBD2. V was clipped by 1 base and J by 2 bases; unmatched bases: 8. The germline V gene encodes CDR1 SQVTM and CDR2 ANQGSEA. The CDR3 is made up of 15 amino acids. This CDR3 reads CSVEVPAGTPYEQYF. The CDR3, as DNA: TGCAGCGTTGAAGTTCCAGCGGGGACCCCCTACGAGCAGTACTTC.